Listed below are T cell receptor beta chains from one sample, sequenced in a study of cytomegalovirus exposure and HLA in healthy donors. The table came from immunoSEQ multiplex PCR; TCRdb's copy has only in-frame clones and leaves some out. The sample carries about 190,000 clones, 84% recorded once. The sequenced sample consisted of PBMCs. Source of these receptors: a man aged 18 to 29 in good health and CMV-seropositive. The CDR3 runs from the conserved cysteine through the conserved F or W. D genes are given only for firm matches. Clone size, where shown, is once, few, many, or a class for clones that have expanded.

CDR3aa: CSVTRDSPGNTIYF
CDR3nt: TGCAGCGTGACTAGGGACTCCCCTGGAAACACCATATATTTT
abundance: .
d_gene: .
j_gene: TRBJ1-3
v_gene: TRBV29-1

CDR3aa: CAWSVPWGRGPYEQYF
CDR3nt: TGTGCCTGGAGTGTACCTTGGGGCAGGGGGCCATACGAGCAGTACTTC
abundance: few
d_gene: TRBD1
j_gene: TRBJ2-7
v_gene: TRBV30

CDR3aa: CASSPPGQGRETQYF
CDR3nt: TGTGCCAGCAGCCCACCTGGACAGGGGCGGGAGACCCAGTACTTC
abundance: .
d_gene: TRBD1
j_gene: TRBJ2-5
v_gene: TRBV7-9

CDR3aa: CASSRLAGDNEQFF
CDR3nt: TGTGCCAGTAGTCGGTTAGCGGGAGACAATGAGCAGTTCTTC
abundance: .
d_gene: TRBD2
j_gene: TRBJ2-1
v_gene: TRBV19

CDR3aa: CASSFTGGYEQYF
CDR3nt: TGCGCCAGCAGCTTTACAGGGGGCTACGAGCAGTACTTC
abundance: .
d_gene: TRBD1
j_gene: TRBJ2-7
v_gene: TRBV5-1

CDR3aa: CASSPGTQALETQYF
CDR3nt: TGTGCCAGCAGCCCCGGGACACAAGCACTAGAGACCCAGTACTTC
abundance: .
d_gene: .
j_gene: TRBJ2-5
v_gene: TRBV5-6

CDR3aa: CASSEALIGEAFF
CDR3nt: TGTGCCAGCTCCGAGGCACTGATCGGTGAAGCTTTCTTT
abundance: .
d_gene: .
j_gene: TRBJ1-1
v_gene: TRBV9

CDR3aa: CASSLWGGYGTQYF
CDR3nt: TGTGCCAGCAGCTTGTGGGGGGGTTACGGTACGCAGTATTTT
abundance: .
d_gene: TRBD2
j_gene: TRBJ2-3
v_gene: TRBV5-6

CDR3aa: CASSPRDRRSGANVLTF
CDR3nt: TGTGCCAGCAGTCCACGGGACAGACGCTCTGGGGCCAACGTCCTGACTTTC
abundance: .
d_gene: TRBD1
j_gene: TRBJ2-6
v_gene: TRBV27

CDR3aa: CASSDPQRGRRAFF
CDR3nt: TGTGCCAGCAGTGACCCTCAGCGGGGCAGAAGGGCGTTCTTC
abundance: .
d_gene: TRBD2
j_gene: TRBJ2-1
v_gene: TRBV6-4

CDR3aa: CASSLQGMVTDTQYF
CDR3nt: TGTGCCAGCAGCTTACAGGGGATGGTAACAGATACGCAGTATTTT
abundance: .
d_gene: .
j_gene: TRBJ2-3
v_gene: TRBV7-3

CDR3aa: CAWNRIYNEQFF
CDR3nt: TGTGCCTGGAACAGGATTTACAATGAGCAGTTCTTC
abundance: once
d_gene: .
j_gene: TRBJ2-1
v_gene: TRBV30

CDR3aa: CASSQGLPVAEAFF
CDR3nt: TGCGCCAGCAGCCAAGGACTCCCGGTTGCTGAAGCTTTCTTT
abundance: .
d_gene: .
j_gene: TRBJ1-1
v_gene: TRBV4-3

CDR3aa: CASSLFTGGGYEQYF
CDR3nt: TGTGCCAGCAGTTTGTTTACGGGAGGAGGATACGAGCAGTACTTC
abundance: .
d_gene: TRBD2
j_gene: TRBJ2-7
v_gene: TRBV28

CDR3aa: CASSELLQGADEKLFF
CDR3nt: TGTGCCAGCAGTGAGTTGCTGCAGGGGGCGGATGAAAAACTGTTTTTT
abundance: .
d_gene: TRBD1
j_gene: TRBJ1-4
v_gene: TRBV2

CDR3aa: CASSYDIRYQETQYF
CDR3nt: TGTGCCAGCAGCTACGACATTCGTTACCAAGAGACCCAGTACTTC
abundance: few
d_gene: .
j_gene: TRBJ2-5
v_gene: TRBV2

CDR3aa: CASSYEGGRNTEAFF
CDR3nt: TGTGCCAGCAGTTACGAAGGGGGTCGGAACACTGAAGCTTTCTTT
abundance: .
d_gene: .
j_gene: TRBJ1-1
v_gene: TRBV6-6

CDR3aa: CASSQGTGSVEKLFF
CDR3nt: TGCGCCAGCAGCCAGGGGACAGGTTCGGTGGAAAAACTGTTTTTT
abundance: .
d_gene: TRBD1
j_gene: TRBJ1-4
v_gene: TRBV4-3

CDR3aa: CASSLARGTGNQPQHF
CDR3nt: TGTGCCAGCAGCTTAGCGCGAGGGACAGGCAATCAGCCCCAGCATTTT
abundance: .
d_gene: TRBD1
j_gene: TRBJ1-5
v_gene: TRBV7-8

CDR3aa: CAWSVGSGIYEQYF
CDR3nt: TGTGCCTGGAGTGTCGGTAGCGGGATTTACGAGCAGTACTTC
abundance: .
d_gene: TRBD2
j_gene: TRBJ2-7
v_gene: TRBV30

CDR3aa: CASSIGDKKNEQFF
CDR3nt: TGTGCCAGTAGTATAGGGGACAAGAAAAATGAGCAGTTCTTC
abundance: .
d_gene: .
j_gene: TRBJ2-1
v_gene: TRBV19

CDR3aa: CASSTRGGKANEQFF
CDR3nt: TGTGCCAGCAGCACTAGGGGGGGCAAAGCCAATGAGCAGTTCTTC
abundance: once
d_gene: .
j_gene: TRBJ2-1
v_gene: TRBV7-2

CDR3aa: CASTVRRGETQYF
CDR3nt: TGTGCCAGTACGGTGCGTCGGGGAGAGACCCAGTACTTC
abundance: .
d_gene: .
j_gene: TRBJ2-5
v_gene: TRBV28

CDR3aa: CARGGPSYSGRAYHEQYF
CDR3nt: TGTGCCAGGGGTGGCCCCTCCTACAGCGGGAGGGCCTATCACGAGCAGTACTTC
abundance: .
d_gene: TRBD2
j_gene: TRBJ2-7
v_gene: TRBV27

CDR3aa: CASSQQGFSLSGANVLTF
CDR3nt: TGTGCCAGCAGTCAACAGGGGTTTTCTCTTTCTGGGGCCAACGTCCTGACTTTC
abundance: .
d_gene: TRBD1
j_gene: TRBJ2-6
v_gene: TRBV27

CDR3aa: CASSLFRGREYEQYF
CDR3nt: TGCGCCAGCAGCTTGTTTCGGGGGAGGGAATACGAGCAGTACTTC
abundance: .
d_gene: TRBD2
j_gene: TRBJ2-7
v_gene: TRBV5-1

CDR3aa: CASSQEKLAGYEQYF
CDR3nt: TGCGCCAGCAGCCAAGAAAAACTAGCGGGGTACGAGCAGTACTTC
abundance: .
d_gene: TRBD2
j_gene: TRBJ2-7
v_gene: TRBV4-3

CDR3aa: CASSATGQSYVEAFF
CDR3nt: TGTGCCAGCAGCGCCACCGGACAGAGCTACGTTGAAGCTTTCTTT
abundance: .
d_gene: .
j_gene: TRBJ1-1
v_gene: TRBV9

CDR3aa: CASSWGPNTGELFF
CDR3nt: TGTGCCAGCAGTTGGGGCCCGAACACCGGGGAGCTGTTTTTT
abundance: .
d_gene: .
j_gene: TRBJ2-2
v_gene: TRBV6-6

CDR3aa: CATSRDLQGIRQGNNYGYTF
CDR3nt: TGTGCCACCAGCAGAGATCTGCAGGGTATACGGCAGGGGAATAACTATGGCTACACCTTC
abundance: .
d_gene: .
j_gene: TRBJ1-2
v_gene: TRBV15

CDR3aa: CASSTEDYTYNEQFF
CDR3nt: TGCGCCAGCAGCACGGAGGACTACACCTACAATGAGCAGTTCTTC
abundance: .
d_gene: .
j_gene: TRBJ2-1
v_gene: TRBV5-1

CDR3aa: CASATGLAGEQYF
CDR3nt: TGCGCCAGCGCCACGGGACTAGCCGGCGAGCAGTACTTC
abundance: .
d_gene: TRBD2
j_gene: TRBJ2-7
v_gene: TRBV5-1

CDR3aa: CASNRGGRNGYTF
CDR3nt: TGTGCCAGCAACCGGGGCGGGAGAAACGGCTACACCTTC
abundance: .
d_gene: .
j_gene: TRBJ1-2
v_gene: TRBV28

CDR3aa: CASSAGTVGTGELFF
CDR3nt: TGTGCCAGCAGCGCCGGGACAGTGGGCACCGGGGAGCTGTTTTTT
abundance: .
d_gene: TRBD1
j_gene: TRBJ2-2
v_gene: TRBV9

CDR3aa: CAISGAKPPSEQYF
CDR3nt: TGTGCCATCAGTGGGGCTAAGCCCCCCAGCGAGCAGTACTTC
abundance: .
d_gene: .
j_gene: TRBJ2-7
v_gene: TRBV10-3

CDR3aa: CASSLTRSSGNTIYF
CDR3nt: TGTGCCAGCAGCTTAACTCGGAGCTCTGGAAACACCATATATTTT
abundance: .
d_gene: .
j_gene: TRBJ1-3
v_gene: TRBV13

CDR3aa: CASSYRGQGVEKLFF
CDR3nt: TGTGCCAGCAGTTACAGGGGACAGGGGGTTGAAAAACTGTTTTTT
abundance: .
d_gene: TRBD1
j_gene: TRBJ1-4
v_gene: TRBV6-6

CDR3aa: CASSLAATQETQYF
CDR3nt: TGCGCCAGCAGCTTGGCGGCGACACAAGAGACCCAGTACTTC
abundance: .
d_gene: .
j_gene: TRBJ2-5
v_gene: TRBV5-1

CDR3aa: CSVGTAYNEQFF
CDR3nt: TGCAGCGTTGGTACAGCATACAATGAGCAGTTCTTC
abundance: .
d_gene: .
j_gene: TRBJ2-1
v_gene: TRBV29-1

CDR3aa: CASARNGRARETQYF
CDR3nt: TGTGCTAGTGCCCGTAACGGGAGGGCGCGGGAGACCCAGTACTTC
abundance: .
d_gene: TRBD2
j_gene: TRBJ2-5
v_gene: TRBV12-5

CDR3aa: CASRLRRESEQYF
CDR3nt: TGTGCCAGCAGACTCCGCCGGGAGTCCGAGCAGTACTTC
abundance: .
d_gene: .
j_gene: TRBJ2-7
v_gene: TRBV27

CDR3aa: CATRRDREGYGYTF
CDR3nt: TGCGCCACTAGGCGGGACAGGGAAGGCTATGGCTACACCTTC
abundance: few
d_gene: TRBD1
j_gene: TRBJ1-2
v_gene: TRBV5-1

CDR3aa: CASSFTGTVTYEQYF
CDR3nt: TGTGCCAGCAGCTTTACCGGGACAGTTACTTACGAGCAGTACTTC
abundance: .
d_gene: TRBD1
j_gene: TRBJ2-7
v_gene: TRBV5-4

CDR3aa: CASSVAFPGTGRDEQYF
CDR3nt: TGTGCCAGCAGCGTAGCCTTCCCCGGGACAGGGAGAGACGAGCAGTACTTC
abundance: .
d_gene: TRBD1
j_gene: TRBJ2-7
v_gene: TRBV9

CDR3aa: CASSWGDPTDTQYF
CDR3nt: TGCGCCAGCAGCTGGGGGGACCCCACAGATACGCAGTATTTT
abundance: once
d_gene: .
j_gene: TRBJ2-3
v_gene: TRBV5-1

CDR3aa: CASSLSAGESTDTQYF
CDR3nt: TGTGCCAGCAGCTTATCGGCGGGAGAGAGCACAGATACGCAGTATTTT
abundance: .
d_gene: TRBD2
j_gene: TRBJ2-3
v_gene: TRBV7-9

CDR3aa: CASSATSRAYEQYF
CDR3nt: TGTGCCAGCAGCGCCACGAGTCGAGCCTACGAGCAGTACTTC
abundance: .
d_gene: .
j_gene: TRBJ2-7
v_gene: TRBV25-1

CDR3aa: CASRQGNTEAFF
CDR3nt: TGTGCCAGCAGACAGGGGAACACTGAAGCTTTCTTT
abundance: .
d_gene: .
j_gene: TRBJ1-1
v_gene: TRBV6-5

CDR3aa: CASSYAGGEAQYF
CDR3nt: TGTGCCAGCAGTTATGCAGGGGGCGAAGCGCAGTATTTT
abundance: once
d_gene: TRBD1
j_gene: TRBJ2-3
v_gene: TRBV6-1

CDR3aa: CASRRTGGPGGELFF
CDR3nt: TGTGCCAGCAGGCGGACAGGGGGCCCGGGCGGGGAGCTGTTTTTT
abundance: .
d_gene: TRBD1
j_gene: TRBJ2-2
v_gene: TRBV5-5

CDR3aa: CASSLSGQGPYEQYF
CDR3nt: TGTGCCAGCAGCTTATCAGGACAGGGTCCCTACGAGCAGTACTTC
abundance: .
d_gene: TRBD1
j_gene: TRBJ2-7
v_gene: TRBV7-3

CDR3aa: CASRRNEQFF
CDR3nt: TGTGCCAGCCGCCGGAATGAGCAGTTCTTC
abundance: few
d_gene: .
j_gene: TRBJ2-1
v_gene: TRBV2

CDR3aa: CASSQASGRGLASHTGELFF
CDR3nt: TGCGCCAGCAGCCAGGCTAGCGGGAGGGGGTTGGCGTCCCACACCGGGGAGCTGTTTTTT
abundance: .
d_gene: TRBD2
j_gene: TRBJ2-2
v_gene: TRBV4-3

CDR3aa: CASSQDGLAGPGGTDTQYF
CDR3nt: TGTGCCAGCAGCCAAGATGGGCTAGCGGGACCCGGGGGCACAGATACGCAGTATTTT
abundance: few
d_gene: TRBD2
j_gene: TRBJ2-3
v_gene: TRBV4-2

CDR3aa: CASSGGGLAGGEQYF
CDR3nt: TGTGCCAGCAGCGGGGGCGGACTAGCGGGAGGCGAGCAGTACTTC
abundance: .
d_gene: TRBD2
j_gene: TRBJ2-7
v_gene: TRBV5-6

CDR3aa: CASQGMEVEGYTF
CDR3nt: TGTGCCAGTCAGGGGATGGAGGTAGAGGGCTACACCTTC
abundance: .
d_gene: .
j_gene: TRBJ1-2
v_gene: TRBV7-2

CDR3aa: CASSSDTGTSARRYF
CDR3nt: TGTGCCAGCAGCTCGGACACCGGGACTAGCGCCCGTCGGTACTTC
abundance: .
d_gene: TRBD2
j_gene: TRBJ2-7
v_gene: TRBV7-2

CDR3aa: CASSQPKTLYSYEQYF
CDR3nt: TGCGCCAGCAGTCAGCCAAAGACACTTTACTCCTACGAGCAGTACTTC
abundance: .
d_gene: .
j_gene: TRBJ2-7
v_gene: TRBV23-1

CDR3aa: CASSSTGTSTLSYEQYF
CDR3nt: TGTGCCAGCAGCTCAACCGGGACATCCACCCTTTCCTACGAGCAGTACTTC
abundance: .
d_gene: .
j_gene: TRBJ2-7
v_gene: TRBV7-9

CDR3aa: CASSLSRVLAGANVLTF
CDR3nt: TGTGCCAGCAGCTTGTCCAGGGTCTTGGCTGGGGCCAACGTCCTGACTTTC
abundance: .
d_gene: .
j_gene: TRBJ2-6
v_gene: TRBV5-6